This TCR beta chain was found in a study of shared T cell receptors in the human thymus. Profiling relied on immunoSEQ multiplex PCR, and the TCRdb table lists in-frame clones only, not all of them. The table includes some 700,000 clones, roughly 90% detected once. This CDR3 region has 16 residues. The germline gives CDR1 MNHEY, CDR2 SMNVEV (reference sequence). Germline trimming cut 2 bases from V and 5 bases from J; bases unmatched to any gene: 8. The same data also went into a second study, on human thymus T cells. Per that study: Thymic samples were excised during corrective heart operations. Thymic and blood repertoires showed apparently biased V and J gene usage. Highly overlapping thymic repertoires in unrelated individuals were reported by related research.

Material: thymocytes. This chain links TRBV27 with TRBJ2-7; 11 bases line up with TRBD2. This TCR derives from a boy younger than two with a congenital heart defect. The CDR3 loop reads CASSLMGLAEPDEQYF. CDR3 in DNA: TGTGCCAGCAGTTTAATGGGACTAGCGGAACCAGACGAGCAGTACTTC.